This T cell receptor beta chain was sequenced for a study of CD8 T cells in Susac syndrome. RNA totalling roughly 0.45 to 1 ug underwent reverse transcription with random hexamers. TCRdb recomputed calls from the immunoSEQ multiplex PCR reads with MiXCR, one row per CDR3 protein. The table has about 71,000 distinct CDR3 sequences, under 96% seen once. It was treatment-naive patients with stable or active relapsing-remitting disease who made up the multiple sclerosis controls. The TEMRA cells underwent FACS enrichment, while the CD8+ and CD4+ T cells underwent negative isolation. Germline V gene sequence: CDR1 SGHNT, CDR2 YENEEA. Trimming pared 5 bases from V and 13 bases from J, leaving 19 bases between. There are 13 residues in the CDR3.

Input material: CD4+ T cells from PBMCs. The V gene is TRBV11-3, the J gene TRBJ2-3; no firm D call. The TCR was taken from a human donor with multiple sclerosis. CDR3 nucleotide sequence: TGTGCCAGCAGCCCCGATCGGGTGGAAGGGAAGTATTTT. Amino acid sequence: CASSPDRVEGKYF.